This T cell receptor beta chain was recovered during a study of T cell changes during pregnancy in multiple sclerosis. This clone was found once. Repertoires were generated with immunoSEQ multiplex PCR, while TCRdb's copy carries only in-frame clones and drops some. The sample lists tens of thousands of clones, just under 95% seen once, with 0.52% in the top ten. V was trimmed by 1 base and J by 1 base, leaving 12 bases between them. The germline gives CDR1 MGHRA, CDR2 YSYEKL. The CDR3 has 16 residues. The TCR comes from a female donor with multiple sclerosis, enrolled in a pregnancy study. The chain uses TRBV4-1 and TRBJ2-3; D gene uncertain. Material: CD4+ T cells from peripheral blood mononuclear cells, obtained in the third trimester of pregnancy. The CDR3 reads CASSQVATAGTDTQYF. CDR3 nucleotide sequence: TGCGCCAGCAGCCAAGTGGCTACAGCCGGCACAGATACGCAGTATTTT.